This is a list of T cell receptor beta chains from one sample in a study of T cells after yellow fever vaccination. MiXCR, run by TCRdb on the 5' RACE reads, gives a single entry per CDR3 protein. The sample gives some 110,000 distinct CDR3 sequences, 7.4% of which show up once; 2.5% is in the top ten. Sequenced material: CD4+ T cells sorted from PBMCs, taken roughly 10 days after the first yellow fever vaccination. The source of these receptors is a young man who received the YFV17D yellow fever vaccine. The CDR3 runs from the conserved cysteine through the conserved F or W. D genes are given only for firm matches. Size is omitted from some rows. Given values are once, few, many or a class for expanded clones.

many	TRBD2	TRBV6-2/TRBV6-3	TRBJ2-5	TGTGCCAGCAGTTACCGACCTTGGACTAGCCTCGGGGAGACCCAGTACTTC	CASSYRPWTSLGETQYF
.	TRBD1	TRBV9	TRBJ2-3	TGTGCCAGCAGCCGCACAGGGGGCTTGGCAGATACGCAGTATTTT	CASSRTGGLADTQYF
few	.	TRBV14	TRBJ2-4	TGTGCCAGCAGCCAAGATCAGGTAGTGGCCAAAAACATTCAGTACTTC	CASSQDQVVAKNIQYF
many	TRBD2	TRBV5-1	TRBJ2-2	TGCGCCAGCAGCTTGAATCTGGGAGCGGGGCCTTACACCGGGGAGCTGTTTTTT	CASSLNLGAGPYTGELFF
many	TRBD1	TRBV7-2	TRBJ1-4	TGTGCCAGCAGCTTGGCCCTCGACAGGGGAGAGGCCTACGTCGAAAAACTGTTTTTT	CASSLALDRGEAYVEKLFF
many	TRBD1	TRBV29-1	TRBJ2-1	TGCAGCGTTGAGGGCTCGGACAGGGGGCAGGCCAATGAGCAGTTCTTC	CSVEGSDRGQANEQFF
many	.	TRBV3-1	TRBJ2-2	TGTGCCAGCAGCCAAGATCGATGGGAGTTGGGCACCGGGGAGCTGTTTTTT	CASSQDRWELGTGELFF
many	.	TRBV19	TRBJ1-6	TGTGCCAGTAGTATAGATGGGTCCGCGCACTACCACTTT	CASSIDGSAHYHF
many	.	TRBV12-3/TRBV12-4	TRBJ1-1	TGTGCCAGCAGTAAAGACCTGATAAGGAACACTGAAGCTTTCTTT	CASSKDLIRNTEAFF
many	.	TRBV5-1	TRBJ1-2	TGCGCCAGCAGCTCGGGGACGGCTAGGGGAGAGGGCTACACCTTC	CASSSGTARGEGYTF
.	.	TRBV2	TRBJ2-5	TGTGCCAGCAGGTTAGAGGAGACCCAGTACTTC	CASRLEETQYF
many	.	TRBV18	TRBJ1-5	TGTGCCAGCTCAGAACAGGGTTATGGCAATCAGCCCCAGCATTTT	CASSEQGYGNQPQHF
many	.	TRBV20-1	TRBJ1-5	TGCAGTGCTAACAATCGGGGTCAGCCCCAGCATTTT	CSANNRGQPQHF
few	.	TRBV5-1	TRBJ2-2	TGCGCCAGCAGCTGGACACCGAACACCGGGGAGCTGTTTTTT	CASSWTPNTGELFF
many	.	TRBV3-1	TRBJ1-1	TGTGCCTCCCAGCCCGGCAGGCGGACTGAAGCTTTCTTT	CASQPGRRTEAFF
.	.	TRBV4-1	TRBJ1-1	TGCGCCAGCAGCTACCTATGGAACACTGAAGCTTTCTTT	CASSYLWNTEAFF
many	.	TRBV6-2/TRBV6-3	TRBJ2-7	TGTGCCAGCAGTTATCTGGAATCAGATGTGGCGCAGTACTTC	CASSYLESDVAQYF
.	TRBD2	TRBV5-4	TRBJ2-1	TGTGCCAGCAGCCTACCAGCGGGGGGACCCAACAATGAGCAGTTCTTC	CASSLPAGGPNNEQFF
many	.	TRBV20-1	TRBJ2-7	TGCAGTGCTATGGGGTGGGGGCTGGACGAGCAGTACTTC	CSAMGWGLDEQYF
many	.	TRBV5-4	TRBJ1-3	TGTGCCAGCAGCTTCAGTGGAAACACCATATATTTT	CASSFSGNTIYF
many	.	TRBV14	TRBJ1-5	TGTGCCAGCAGCCAAGGATTAGGGCAGCCCCAGCATTTT	CASSQGLGQPQHF
.	.	TRBV15	TRBJ1-6	TGTGCCACCAGCAGAGATCACGGCCGGCCCCTCCACTTT	CATSRDHGRPLHF
few	TRBD1	TRBV2	TRBJ1-2	TGTGCCAGCAGTGGGGACAGGGATACTATGAGCTACACCTTC	CASSGDRDTMSYTF
many	.	TRBV11-2	TRBJ2-2	TGTGCCAGCAGCTTAACGAGTTACACCGGGGAGCTGTTTTTT	CASSLTSYTGELFF
many	TRBD1	TRBV5-4	TRBJ1-5	TGTGCCAGCAGCTTGATGGGACAGAATCAGCCCCAGCATTTT	CASSLMGQNQPQHF
many	.	TRBV7-9	TRBJ1-4	TGTGCCAGCATACAGTCAACTAATGAAAAACTGTTTTTT	CASIQSTNEKLFF